One sample yielded the 6 T cell receptor beta chains listed below, sequenced in a study of T-cell reconstitution after alpha-beta-depleted transplantation in children. Construction of the TCRbeta library involved unique molecular identifiers. Via MiXCR, TCRdb re-called the PCR reads, giving one row per CDR3 protein. Of 190,000 or so distinct CDR3 sequences in the sample, roughly 6.5% were seen once. The input for sequencing was PBMCs, taken before TCRalphabeta/CD19-depleted stem cell transplant. These receptors were obtained from a girl under three years old with combined immunodeficiency, due to receive a stem cell transplant.

This clonotype was picked up many times. This sequence joins TRBV6-5 and TRBJ2-3, with a tentative D call TRBD1 (5 bases). The CDR3 covers 18 residues. Trimming took 4 bases from V and 0 from J, leaving 20 bases between them. The germline V gene encodes CDR1 MNHEY and CDR2 SVGAGI. In DNA form, the CDR3 reads TGTGCCAGCAGTTTCCTCTTCCAGGGATTTACTAGCACAGATACGCAGTATTTT. This codes for CASSFLFQGFTSTDTQYF.

This clonotype showed up many times. V is TRBV5-1 and J is TRBJ2-1; D ambiguous. This CDR3 spans 12 amino acids. Germline V gene data show CDR1 as SGHRS and CDR2 as YFSETQ. The V gene lost 0 bases and the J gene lost 7 bases, with 5 bases spanning the gap. The CDR3 region is CASSLDVNEQFF. In DNA form, the CDR3 reads TGCGCCAGCAGCTTGGACGTGAATGAGCAGTTCTTC. Filled out from reference TRBV5-1 and TRBJ2-1, the complete variable domain reads KAGVTQTPRYLIKTRGQQVTLSCSPISGHRSVSWYQQTPGQGLQFLFEYFSETQRNKGNFPGRFSGRQFSNSRSEMNVSTLELGDSALYLCASSLDVNEQFFGPGTRLTVL.

This clonotype occurred many times. This chain links TRBV29-1 with TRBJ2-1, with D possibly matching TRBD2 (5 bases). The germline V gene encodes CDR1 SQVTM and CDR2 ANQGSEA. This CDR3 is 13 amino acids long. V dropped 4 bases and J dropped 0 bases, with 7 bases sitting between them. The CDR3 region is CSVVGSSYNEQFF. CDR3 bases: TGCAGCGTTGTGGGGAGCTCCTACAATGAGCAGTTCTTC.

In its sample, this clonotype was seen many times. The rearrangement links TRBV15 to TRBJ2-7; 8 nucleotides align to TRBD1. The CDR3 spans 14 residues. J was trimmed by 0 bases and V by 9 bases; bases with no gene match: 7. Germline V gene sequence: CDR1 LNHNV, CDR2 YYDKDF (reference sequence). The CDR3 DNA reads as TGTGCCACTTCCGACAGGGGTTACTCCTACGAGCAGTACTTC. This sequence encodes CATSDRGYSYEQYF.

This clonotype was detected many times. The V gene is TRBV5-5, the J gene TRBJ2-7; 7 bases are shared with TRBD2. V lost 0 bases, J lost 4 bases, and 7 bases stayed unmatched. CDR1 and CDR2 from the germline V gene are SGHKS and YYEKEE (reference sequence). This CDR3 is built from 15 residues. CDR3 DNA sequence: TGTGCCAGCAGCTTGGGTCTAGCGGCTAATTACGAGCAGTACTTC. It yields the protein CASSLGLAANYEQYF.

This clonotype was picked up many times. The rearrangement links TRBV5-5 to TRBJ1-3; D gene ambiguous. This CDR3 has 18 residues. The germline gives CDR1 SGHKS, CDR2 YYEKEE (reference sequence). Trimming pared 6 bases from V and 0 bases from J, leaving 22 bases between. CDR3 nucleotide sequence: TGTGCCAGCAAGGACGCTTATTACTACACGAGCTCTGGAAACACCATATATTTT. Translating it yields CASKDAYYYTSSGNTIYF.